Each of the 6 T cell receptor beta chains below was sequenced from the same sample in a study of T cell repertoires in cytomegalovirus infection. A single record per CDR3 protein comes from TCRdb applying MiXCR to the reads. The table has approximately 730,000 distinct CDR3 sequences, 33% seen once. These receptors have no known antigen. Sequenced material: cultured PBMCs, taken from culture after CMV antigen stimulation. The receptors were sampled from a human donor in good health (CMV status not recorded). Some clones in this sample may be carry-over from other donors' samples.

About this clonotype: An end of the junction differs from the germline gene, which may be a read error. The V and J genes are TRBV12-3 or TRBV12-4 and TRBJ1-1; unclear D gene. CDR3 size: 13 residues. The CDR3 nucleotides read TGTGTCAGCGCATGGTCGGCGAACACTGAAGCTTTCTTT. Protein product: CVSAWSANTEAFF.

This clonotype occurred a few times. This chain connects TRBV5-4 to TRBJ2-1; no firm D call. CDR3 length equals 14 residues. Trimming took off 5 bases at V and 6 bases at J, with 15 bases between the two ends. In germline, CDR1 is SGHNT, CDR2 YYREEE (reference sequence). The CDR3 loop reads CASRAETPSNEQFF. CDR3 DNA: TGTGCCAGCAGAGCCGAGACACCTTCCAATGAGCAGTTCTTC.

CDR3 amino acids: CASLTGVGTEAFF. The CDR3 coding sequence is TGTGCCAGCTTAACAGGGGTTGGCACTGAAGCTTTCTTT. The rearrangement joins TRBV19 to TRBJ1-1; 7 positions match TRBD1. This CDR3 comprises 13 residues. Germline V gene lookup returns CDR1 LNHDA and CDR2 SQIVND (reference sequence). The V segment lost 9 bases and the J segment 4 bases; nucleotides outside the gene matches: 8.

This clonotype was counted between two and nine times. V is TRBV12-3 or TRBV12-4 and J is TRBJ1-3; no definite D call. Deletions cut 5 bases from V and 5 bases from J, with 10 bases between. The CDR3 length is 13 residues. The CDR3 sequence is CASSAGPRNTIYF. In DNA, the CDR3 is TGTGCCAGCAGTGCGGGTCCGAGAAACACCATATATTTT.

This clonotype turned up a few times. The chain employs TRBV5-4 and TRBJ2-5; 10 bases match TRBD1. The CDR3 extends over 14 amino acids. Trimming removed 4 bases from V and 9 bases from J; junction bases left unmatched: 9. Germline V CDR1 and CDR2: SGHNT, YYREEE (reference sequence). The CDR3 region has the DNA TGTGCCAGCAGCGAAGGACAGGGGGTATTGGCCCAGTACTTC. Translation gives CASSEGQGVLAQYF.

The chain recombines TRBV7-2 with TRBJ2-5; 9 nucleotides agree with TRBD1. Losses at the gene ends were 5 bases for V and 2 bases for J; bases not matched to a gene: 3. Germline V gene lookup returns CDR1 SGHTA and CDR2 FQGNSA. The length of the CDR3 is 14 residues. The CDR3 is CASSRTGVQETQYF. Here the CDR3 DNA reads TGTGCCAGCAGCCGGACAGGGGTTCAAGAGACCCAGTACTTC.